This T cell receptor beta chain was identified during a study of tumor and adjacent non-tumor tissue in lung cancer. Study conclusions and caveats: Compared with tumor, normal lung showed significantly lower TCR diversity.

V was clipped by 6 bases and J by 1 base, with 15 bases between them. Germline loops: CDR1 DFQATT, CDR2 SNEGSKA (reference sequence). This CDR3 region has 14 residues. As to this clonotype: As yet, its antigen is unknown.

The template was RNA from unsorted bulk tissue. Three rounds of nested PCR, following a modified ARM-PCR protocol, produced the TCRbeta library. TCRdb re-derived calls from the multiplex PCR reads in MiXCR, one entry per CDR3 protein. The sample has tens of thousands of distinct CDR3 sequences; roughly 66% are singletons. Input material: lung tumor tissue. This chain uses TRBV20-1 with TRBJ2-5; D ambiguous. The TCR comes from a man between 60 and 75 years old with non-small cell lung cancer. The CDR3 nucleotides are TGCAGTGCATTTCACACAACCTCCCAAGAGACCCAGTACTTC. Protein product: CSAFHTTSQETQYF.